Listed here are 25 T cell receptor beta chains from one sample, sequenced in a study of blood T cell repertoires in COVID-19. The method was immunoSEQ multiplex PCR; TCRdb's version includes in-frame clones alone and lacks a portion of them. The sample has about 220,000 clones, about four fifths seen once. The sequencing sample was made of PBMCs or T cells enriched from blood (not recorded which). Every receptor here comes from a woman aged 35 to 49 with acute COVID-19.

The V call is TRBV4-1, the J call TRBJ2-5, with a weak D call TRBD1 (6 bases). Germline CDR1 reads MGHRA; CDR2 reads YSYEKL. Trimming removed 3 bases at V and 14 bases at J, with 13 bases between. The CDR3 runs 11 residues. CDR3 in DNA: TGCGCCAGCAGCCACGCCTCGGGACACTACTTC. Its protein product is CASSHASGHYF.

There are a few counts of this clone. The chain employs TRBV4-2 and TRBJ2-1, with 10 bases lining up with TRBD2. The CDR3 runs to 15 residues. Germline V gives CDR1 LGHNA, CDR2 YNFKEQ. V was pared by 4 bases and J by 6 bases, with 6 bases of the junction left unmatched. CDR3 region: CASSRTSGRANEQFF. The CDR3, as DNA: TGTGCCAGCAGCCGAACGAGCGGGAGGGCCAATGAGCAGTTCTTC.

This sequence joins TRBV6-5 and TRBJ1-6, with D perhaps TRBD1 (6 bases). Germline loops: CDR1 MNHEY, CDR2 SVGAGI. The CDR3 consists of 14 residues. V lost 5 bases and J 7 bases, leaving 12 bases between the germline ends. CDR3 in amino acids: CASSPGQQNSPLHF. The CDR3 DNA sequence: TGTGCCAGCAGTCCTGGACAGCAAAATTCACCCCTCCACTTT.

The CDR3 DNA reads TGTGCCAGCAGTTTATATAGTCCGACAGCCTATAATTCACCCCTCCACTTT. The encoded protein is CASSLYSPTAYNSPLHF. The genes are TRBV28 and TRBJ1-6; weak D call: TRBD1 (5 bases). CDR1 and CDR2 (germline): MDHEN, SYDVKM. V lost 1 base and J 2 bases, leaving 12 bases between the germline ends. The CDR3 is 17 residues long. Based on the CDR3 plus reference TRBV28 and TRBJ1-6, the full variable domain is DVKVTQSSRYLVKRTGEKVFLECVQDMDHENMFWYRQDPGLGLRLIYFSYDVKMKEKGDIPEGYSVSREKKERFSLILESASTNQTSMYLCASSLYSPTAYNSPLHFGNGTRLTVT.

The V call is TRBV18, the J call TRBJ1-2; TRBD1 aligns across 8 bases. Unmatched junction bases numbered 8, after V lost 3 bases and J lost 8 bases. There are 14 residues in the CDR3. Germline V gene lookup returns CDR1 KGHSH and CDR2 LQKENI. In DNA, the CDR3 is TGTGCCAGCTCACCGAAGAACAGGGGGGGAGGCTACACCTTC. This codes for CASSPKNRGGGYTF.

This clone has more than one count but fewer than ten. The V gene is TRBV2, the J gene TRBJ2-7; D is uncertain. The germline gives CDR1 SNHLY, CDR2 FYNNEI. Trimming removed 11 bases at V and 6 bases at J, with 26 bases between. The CDR3 length is 15 residues. CDR3 residues: CAGAMRGSATGEQYF. In DNA, the CDR3 is TGTGCCGGAGCGATGAGAGGCAGTGCTACGGGCGAGCAGTACTTC.

The rearrangement joins TRBV7-2 to TRBJ2-5; 11 bases match TRBD2. Germline CDR1 and CDR2: SGHTA and FQGNSA. Trimming cost V 4 bases and J 2 bases; bases outside gene matches: 3. The CDR3 extends over 15 amino acids. The CDR3 DNA follows: TGTGCCAGCAGCTCTTTAGCGGGAGGGCAAGAGACCCAGTACTTC. Translated, it gives CASSSLAGGQETQYF.

The chain links TRBV3-1 (or the pseudogene TRBV3-2) to TRBJ2-3; 10 bases fit TRBD2. Trimming removed 4 bases from V and 6 bases from J; junction bases left unmatched: 10. CDR3 length: 16 amino acids. Germline V lookup: CDR1 LGHDT, CDR2 YNNKEL (reference sequence). The CDR3 region has the DNA TGTGCCAGCAGCCGCCTAGCGGGGGCCCTGACGGATACGCAGTATTTT. Protein sequence: CASSRLAGALTDTQYF.

Worth noting for this clone: This CDR3 is also generated by other DNA sequences in the sample. Here the CDR3 DNA reads TGCGCCAGCAGCTGGGGACAAGGCACCGGGGAGCTGTTTTTT. It translates to CASSWGQGTGELFF. V usage is TRBV5-1 and J usage is TRBJ2-2; weak D call: TRBD1 (6 bases). The V end lost 3 bases, the J end lost 4 bases, and 10 bases lay between the germline ends. CDR1 and CDR2 from the germline V gene are SGHRS and YFSETQ. The CDR3 is 14 amino acids.

In its sample, this clone was seen a few times. J is TRBJ1-1 and V is TRBV9, with D possibly matching TRBD1 (5 bases). There are 14 residues in the CDR3. Germline CDR1 is SGDLS and CDR2 is YYNGEE. Trimming removed 0 bases at V and 0 bases at J, with 6 bases between. CDR3 sequence reads: CASSVGTMNTEAFF. The CDR3 nucleotides are TGTGCCAGCAGCGTAGGGACAATGAACACTGAAGCTTTCTTT.

In its sample, this clone was seen many times. The chain uses TRBV6-1 and TRBJ1-2, with 8 bases fitting TRBD1. The V gene end was trimmed by 3 bases and the J gene end by 4 bases; junction bases not matched to a gene: 10. Germline assignment: CDR1 MNHNS and CDR2 SASEGT. This CDR3 is built from 16 residues. The CDR3 loop reads CASSEAEDRVGYGYTF. The CDR3 nucleotides read TGTGCCAGCAGTGAGGCTGAGGACAGGGTTGGCTATGGCTACACCTTC.

CDR3 coding DNA: TGCGCCAGCAGCTCCGACAGGGCCCACCCTATTGGAATAAGAACGGGATCACCCCTCCACTTT. It specifies CASSSDRAHPIGIRTGSPLHF. The rearrangement uses TRBV5-1 and TRBJ1-6, with 7 positions matching TRBD1. J was trimmed by 10 bases and V by 3 bases; bases with no gene match: 28. Germline V CDR1 and CDR2: SGHRS, YFSETQ. This CDR3 has 21 amino acids.

The rearrangement links TRBV7-2 to TRBJ1-4; perhaps TRBD1 as D (5 bases). Germline CDR1 reads SGHTA; CDR2 reads FQGNSA. The V gene lost 1 base and the J gene lost 0 bases, with 6 bases spanning the gap. The CDR3 loop spans 15 amino acids. The DNA for the CDR3 is TGTGCCAGCAGCTTAGTACAGGCAACTAATGAAAAACTGTTTTTT. Translating it yields CASSLVQATNEKLFF.

The chain uses TRBV7-2 and TRBJ1-4; D not resolved. The CDR3 loop spans 13 amino acids. Germline assignment: CDR1 SGHTA and CDR2 FQGNSA. Trimming removed 1 base from V and 3 bases from J, with 3 bases in between. CDR3 DNA sequence: TGTGCCAGCAGCTTAGGCGCTAATGAAAAACTGTTTTTT. The encoded protein is CASSLGANEKLFF.

This chain links TRBV11-2 with TRBJ2-3, with 9 bases fitting TRBD2. Germline V gene sequence: CDR1 SGHAT, CDR2 FQNNGV. J was trimmed by 0 bases and V by 5 bases; bases with no gene match: 6. This CDR3 region has 16 residues. In nucleotides, the CDR3 is TGTGCCAGCAGCGCGGGACTAGCAGCTAGCACAGATACGCAGTATTTT. Translation: CASSAGLAASTDTQYF.

This clone was detected only once. The V and J genes are TRBV29-1 and TRBJ2-1; possible D gene TRBD1, 5 bases. The CDR3 loop spans 13 amino acids. The V gene's germline CDR1 is SQVTM and CDR2 ANQGSEA. Trimming cost V 4 bases and J 4 bases, with 11 bases left between them. In DNA, the CDR3 is TGCAGCGTTGGGGGCGGCGGTTACAATGAGCAGTTCTTC. This encodes CSVGGGGYNEQFF.

The J gene is TRBJ2-3, the V gene TRBV7-3; D gene unclear. V was trimmed by 2 bases and J by 4 bases, leaving 10 bases between them. The CDR3 totals 14 residues. Germline CDR1 reads SGHTA; CDR2 reads FQGTGA. CDR3 nucleotides: TGTGCCAGCAGCTTAGGCCCGGGTCCAGATACGCAGTATTTT. Its protein is CASSLGPGPDTQYF. The entire variable domain, with the rest obtained from reference TRBV7-3 and TRBJ2-3, is as follows: GAGVSQTPSNKVTEKGKYVELRCDPISGHTALYWYRQSLGQGPEFLIYFQGTGAADDSGLPNDRFFAVRPEGSVSTLKIQRTERGDSAVYLCASSLGPGPDTQYFGPGTRLTVL.

The gene calls are TRBV9 and TRBJ2-7; D may be TRBD1 (6 bases). The CDR3 is made up of 13 amino acids. Trimming left V 3 bases short and J 0 bases short, with 7 bases between. Germline V gene sequence: CDR1 SGDLS, CDR2 YYNGEE. For the CDR3, the DNA is TGTGCCAGCAGCGGGACAGACTCCTACGAGCAGTACTTC. Amino acid sequence: CASSGTDSYEQYF. The whole variable domain, filled in from reference TRBV9 and TRBJ2-7, reads DSGVTQTPKHLITATGQRVTLRCSPRSGDLSVYWYQQSLDQGLQFLIQYYNGEERAKGNILERFSAQQFPDLHSELNLSSLELGDSALYFCASSGTDSYEQYFGPGTRLTVT.

About this clone: Other DNA sequences in this sample translate to the same CDR3. The chain employs TRBV18 and TRBJ2-5; a weak D match, TRBD1 (6 bases). CDR1 is KGHSH, CDR2 LQKENI, per germline. The length of the CDR3 is 13 residues. The V and J ends lost 2 bases and 3 bases respectively, with 7 bases between them. The DNA of the CDR3 is TGTGCCAGCTCACCAAACAGGGAAGAGACCCAGTACTTC. Protein product: CASSPNREETQYF.

The chain links TRBV19 to TRBJ1-2, with D perhaps TRBD1 (5 bases). Germline loops: CDR1 LNHDA, CDR2 SQIVND (reference sequence). The CDR3 totals 13 residues. Trimming shortened V by 5 bases and J by 0 bases, and 7 bases separated the two germline ends. Here the CDR3 DNA reads TGTGCCAGTAGTCCGACAGCTAACTATGGCTACACCTTC. Translation gives CASSPTANYGYTF.

V and J are TRBV29-1 and TRBJ1-1; 7 nucleotides line up with TRBD1. Germline V gives CDR1 SQVTM, CDR2 ANQGSEA. With V trimmed by 6 bases and J by 4 bases, 5 bases remained unmatched. This CDR3 is 12 amino acids long. The CDR3 loop is CSVGGQLTEAFF. The DNA of the CDR3 is TGCAGCGTGGGGGGACAGCTCACTGAAGCTTTCTTT.

V gene TRBV27 combines with J gene TRBJ2-1, with a weak D call TRBD2 (6 bases). The V and J ends lost 3 bases and 3 bases respectively, with 6 bases between them. Germline V CDR1 and CDR2: MNHEY, SMNVEV (reference sequence). The CDR3 consists of 13 residues. CDR3 region: CASSLGGYNEQFF. The CDR3 DNA sequence: TGTGCCAGCAGTTTGGGGGGCTACAATGAGCAGTTCTTC.

The V and J genes are TRBV2 and TRBJ1-6; a weak D match, TRBD1 (6 bases). The CDR3 has 16 amino acids. Trimming took off 6 bases at V and 5 bases at J, with 17 bases between the two ends. Germline V gives CDR1 SNHLY, CDR2 FYNNEI. The CDR3 DNA sequence: TGTGCCAGCAGAAGATTGCCGGGACATAATAATTCACCCCTCCACTTT. Its translation is CASRRLPGHNNSPLHF.

The chain is built from TRBV7-8 and TRBJ1-6, with 9 bases that match TRBD1. The V segment lost 3 bases and the J segment 7 bases; nucleotides outside the gene matches: 7. CDR1 is SGHVS and CDR2 is FQNEAQ in the germline V gene. This CDR3 is 16 amino acids long. The CDR3 bases are TGTGCCAGCAGCTTCGTTCCGACAGGGGGAAATTCACCCCTCCACTTT. Translated: CASSFVPTGGNSPLHF.

The V and J genes are TRBV15 and TRBJ2-7; D unclear. V lost 0 bases and J lost 2, with 8 bases in between. This CDR3 has 14 amino acids. Germline V gene sequence: CDR1 LNHNV, CDR2 YYDKDF (reference sequence). The CDR3 reads CATSREGLAYEQYF. Written as DNA, the CDR3 is TGTGCCACCAGCAGAGAAGGTCTAGCCTACGAGCAGTACTTC.